Below are 20 T cell receptor beta chains sequenced from a single sample in a study of human versus mouse CDR3 diversity and MHC coevolution. TCRdb's table, derived via immunoSEQ multiplex PCR, lists solely in-frame clones and lacks some. The sample holds tens of thousands of clones, around 94% seen once. The sequencing input was naive CD4+ T cells from blood. Subset of the sample: CD45RO-negative CD62L-positive naive CD4 T cells. These receptors were taken from a person between 55 and 69 years old in good health.

In this sample, this clone turned up once. The J gene is TRBJ2-7, the V gene TRBV2; 7 bases fit TRBD2. This CDR3 comprises 17 residues. Germline trimming cut 1 base from V and 4 bases from J; bases unmatched to any gene: 13. In germline, CDR1 is SNHLY, CDR2 FYNNEI. The CDR3 coding sequence is TGTGCCAGCAGTGAAGGGGGGGGGAGAGATCCACCATACGAGCAGTACTTC. This translates into CASSEGGGRDPPYEQYF.

V is TRBV7-9 and J is TRBJ1-1, with a possible D match to TRBD1 (5 bases). V was pared by 2 bases and J by 4 bases, with 8 bases between. CDR1 SEHNR and CDR2 FQNEAQ come from the germline V gene (reference sequence). CDR3 size: 13 residues. The CDR3 protein is CASSLQGSTEAFF. CDR3 sequence (DNA): TGTGCCAGCAGCTTACAGGGTAGCACTGAAGCTTTCTTT.

The rearrangement uses TRBV11-2 and TRBJ1-6; 7 bases align to TRBD1. The CDR3 is 14 residues long. Germline CDR1 and CDR2: SGHAT and FQNNGV. Trimming at V came to 1 base and at J to 8 bases, leaving 2 bases not matched to a gene. Here the CDR3 reads CASSLGGQHSPLHF. The CDR3 bases are TGTGCCAGCAGCTTAGGGGGACAGCATTCACCCCTCCACTTT.

Only a few counts were recorded for this clone. The chain carries TRBV10-3 and TRBJ1-2; D remains unclear. Germline-derived CDR1 and CDR2 are ENHRY and SYGVKD. V lost 3 bases and J lost 4, with 9 bases in between. The CDR3 is 13 amino acids. CDR3 sequence (DNA): TGTGCCATCAGTGACATGTCGGGCTATGGCTACACCTTC. This sequence encodes CAISDMSGYGYTF.

The chain uses TRBV30 and TRBJ2-7; D is possibly TRBD2 (6 bases). Germline-derived CDR1 and CDR2 are GTSNPN and SVGIG (reference sequence). The CDR3 has 14 residues. Trimming pared 3 bases from V and 2 bases from J, leaving 14 bases between. The CDR3 nucleotides read TGTGCCTGGAGGCGGGACCGCTTAACCTACGAGCAGTACTTC. Protein sequence: CAWRRDRLTYEQYF.

The chain carries TRBV11-2 and TRBJ2-1, with D tentatively TRBD2 (6 bases). This CDR3 has 15 residues. V was trimmed by 1 base and J by 6 bases, leaving 13 bases between them. Germline CDR1 SGHAT, CDR2 FQNNGV. This CDR3 reads CASSLVGGMSNEQFF. CDR3 bases: TGTGCCAGCAGCTTAGTCGGCGGGATGAGCAATGAGCAGTTCTTC.

In its sample, this clone was seen once. The V and J genes are TRBV19 and TRBJ2-3; D possibly corresponds to TRBD2 (5 bases). Germline CDR1 LNHDA, CDR2 SQIVND (reference sequence). The CDR3 contains 16 residues. Trimming stripped 3 bases from V and 2 bases from J, with 15 bases between. CDR3 region: CASSIQAEGLTDTQYF. Here the CDR3 DNA reads TGTGCCAGTAGTATTCAGGCAGAGGGTCTCACAGATACGCAGTATTTT.

In this sample, this clone turned up a few times. The gene calls are TRBV18 and TRBJ1-4; TRBD1 is a possible D gene (5 bases). V gave up 3 bases and J gave up 6 bases, with 11 bases separating them. The CDR3 extends over 14 amino acids. Per germline, CDR1 KGHSH and CDR2 LQKENI. The CDR3 DNA reads TGTGCCAGCTCACCGGGCAGGGATGATGAAAAACTGTTTTTT. Translating gives CASSPGRDDEKLFF.

V is TRBV11-3 and J is TRBJ2-7; 10 nucleotides match TRBD2. After removal of 5 bases from V and 9 bases from J, the junction contained 10 bases not matched to a gene. The CDR3 has 14 amino acids. Germline V gene sequence: CDR1 SGHNT, CDR2 YENEEA. The CDR3 is CASSPGLAAALQYF. CDR3 in DNA: TGTGCCAGCAGCCCTGGACTAGCGGCCGCATTGCAGTACTTC.

This clone appeared a few times. This chain uses TRBV10-3 with TRBJ2-3, with TRBD2 matching 8 bases. From germline, CDR1 is ENHRY and CDR2 SYGVKD. After removal of 0 bases from V and 4 bases from J, the junction contained 3 bases not matched to a gene. CDR3 length: 15 residues. CDR3 coding DNA: TGTGCCATCAGTGAGTCAGCGGGAGCCTCAGATACGCAGTATTTT. Protein product: CAISESAGASDTQYF.

This clone was found once. This chain uses TRBV15 with TRBJ1-2, with TRBD1 matching 12 bases. Germline CDR1 and CDR2: LNHNV and YYDKDF (reference sequence). The CDR3 extends over 15 amino acids. The V and J ends lost 3 bases and 6 bases, in that order; junction bases with no gene match: 5. The CDR3 DNA sequence: TGTGCCACCAGCAGCGGGACAGGGGGCTCGGATGGCTACACCTTC. Residues: CATSSGTGGSDGYTF.

In its sample, this clone was seen a few times. The CDR3 protein is CASSINTDTQYF. The CDR3 DNA reads as TGTGCCAGTAGTATCAATACAGATACGCAGTATTTT. This rearrangement joins TRBV19 to TRBJ2-3, with unresolved D. The V end was cut by 3 bases, the J end by 3 bases, with 4 bases between. The CDR3 runs 12 residues. CDR1 is LNHDA, CDR2 SQIVND, per germline (reference sequence).

This chain joins TRBV6-1 and TRBJ1-3; TRBD1 matches 7 bases. Germline-derived CDR1 and CDR2 are MNHNS and SASEGT. Germline trimming cut 1 base from V and 0 bases from J; bases unmatched to any gene: 3. The CDR3 is 16 amino acids. The CDR3 nucleotides are TGTGCCAGCAGTGAAGGGACAGGCTTCTCTGGAAACACCATATATTTT. Translating gives CASSEGTGFSGNTIYF.

The V and J genes are TRBV30 and TRBJ1-2; the match to TRBD1 covers 8 bases. V was clipped by 5 bases and J by 3 bases; unmatched bases: 5. The CDR3 contains 13 residues. Germline CDR1 and CDR2: GTSNPN and SVGIG (reference sequence). The CDR3 coding sequence is TGTGCCTGGGGGGACAGGACATACTATGGCTACACCTTC. This encodes CAWGDRTYYGYTF. The whole variable domain, remainder taken from reference TRBV30 and TRBJ1-2, is SQTIHQWPATLVQPVGSPLSLECTVEGTSNPNLYWYRQAAGRGLQLLFYSVGIGQISSEVPQNLSASRPQDRQFILSSKKLLLSDSGFYLCAWGDRTYYGYTFGSGTRLTVV.

This chain uses TRBV21-1 with TRBJ2-3; the listed D gene, TRBD2, was not tested against the DNA. TRBV21-1 is noted as a pseudogene. This CDR3 comprises 20 residues. The CDR3 reads CASVPPAGGPVESSTDTQYF. The CDR3 bases are TGTGCCAGCGTCCCTCCCGCGGGAGGGCCGGTCGAGTCTAGCACAGATACGCAGTATTTT.

The rearrangement links TRBV13 to TRBJ2-3, with D uncertain. The CDR3 has 12 amino acids. V was pared by 3 bases and J by 4 bases, with 5 bases between. Germline CDR1 and CDR2: PRHDT and FYEKMQ (reference sequence). In DNA form, the CDR3 reads TGTGCCAGCAGCTTCGGTTCAGATACGCAGTATTTT. As protein: CASSFGSDTQYF.

The chain joins TRBV19 to TRBJ1-1, with 7 bases lining up with TRBD1. V was pared by 5 bases and J by 0 bases, with 6 bases of the junction left unmatched. Germline CDR1 reads LNHDA; CDR2 reads SQIVND (reference sequence). The CDR3 consists of 15 residues. CDR3 DNA sequence: TGTGCCAGTAGTTTGGACAGGACCATGAACACTGAAGCTTTCTTT. This codes for CASSLDRTMNTEAFF.

CDR3 amino acids: CASNPPTQYEQYF. For the CDR3, the DNA is TGTGCCAGCAACCCCCCAACCCAGTACGAGCAGTACTTC. The rearrangement joins TRBV7-3 to TRBJ2-7; D remains ambiguous. The V gene's germline CDR1 is SGHTA and CDR2 FQGTGA. V dropped 7 bases and J dropped 4 bases, with 14 bases sitting between them. The CDR3 contains 13 residues.

This chain joins TRBV5-5 and TRBJ1-1; D is ambiguous. Trimming took 2 bases from V and 3 from J, leaving 11 bases between them. The germline V gene has CDR1 SGHKS and CDR2 YYEKEE (reference sequence). The CDR3 length is 14 residues. Here the CDR3 reads CASSLAVMDTEAFF. For the CDR3, the DNA is TGTGCCAGCAGCTTAGCGGTCATGGACACTGAAGCTTTCTTT.

This clone was observed a single time. The chain uses TRBV9 and TRBJ2-3; TRBD2 might be the D (6 bases). Germline values: CDR1 SGDLS, CDR2 YYNGEE. V was shortened by 4 bases and J by 2 bases, with 14 bases between the two germline ends. There are 15 residues in the CDR3. In nucleotides, the CDR3 is TGTGCCAGCAGCTACGGGAGTTCTGACACAGATACGCAGTATTTT. This gives the protein CASSYGSSDTDTQYF.